Listed here are 14 T cell receptor beta chains from one sample, sequenced in a study of cytomegalovirus exposure and HLA in healthy donors. The PCR used 60 Vbeta and 13 Jbeta primers. Here immunoSEQ multiplex PCR was the method, and the copy in TCRdb shows in-frame clones only, minus some. The table records 82,000 or so clones, around 9.1% of them present only once. The sample was PBMCs. Source of these receptors: a man in his 60s in good health and CMV-seropositive.

This clone turned up a few times. V usage is TRBV9 and J usage is TRBJ2-2; the D gene is possibly TRBD1 (6 bases). The CDR3 extends over 14 amino acids. Germline V CDR1 and CDR2: SGDLS, YYNGEE. V lost 3 bases to trimming and J lost 5 bases, with 11 bases between them. The CDR3 region is CASSATGKTGELFF. The CDR3 DNA is TGTGCCAGCAGCGCCACAGGGAAAACCGGGGAGCTGTTTTTT. The entire variable domain, with the rest obtained from reference TRBV9 and TRBJ2-2, is as follows: DSGVTQTPKHLITATGQRVTLRCSPRSGDLSVYWYQQSLDQGLQFLIQYYNGEERAKGNILERFSAQQFPDLHSELNLSSLELGDSALYFCASSATGKTGELFFGEGSRLTVL.

The rearrangement links TRBV19 to TRBJ1-5, with D maybe TRBD1 (6 bases). Germline CDR1 and CDR2: LNHDA and SQIVND (reference sequence). The CDR3 runs to 14 residues. The V and J ends lost 7 bases and 7 bases respectively, with 17 bases between them. CDR3 residues: CASTGGLFNQPQHF. CDR3 sequence (DNA): TGTGCCAGTACGGGGGGGCTATTCAACCAGCCCCAGCATTTT.

This clone was detected a few times. The rearrangement uses TRBV13 and TRBJ1-2; D gene uncertain. Trimming cost V 4 bases and J 6 bases, with 12 bases left between them. Germline values: CDR1 PRHDT, CDR2 FYEKMQ (reference sequence). CDR3 length: 13 residues. CDR3 loop: CASSSDMFHGYTF. CDR3 in DNA: TGTGCCAGCAGCTCCGACATGTTCCATGGCTACACCTTC.

The chain combines TRBV30 with TRBJ1-5; D not resolved. V lost 0 bases and J 3 bases, leaving 12 bases between the germline ends. CDR3 length: 15 amino acids. Germline values: CDR1 GTSNPN, CDR2 SVGIG (reference sequence). CDR3 sequence (DNA): TGTGCCTGGAGTGTACTGACTGGAGACAATCAGCCCCAGCATTTT. Its translation is CAWSVLTGDNQPQHF.

The chain uses TRBV11-2 and TRBJ1-1; no clear D. The CDR3 length is 13 residues. The V end lost 3 bases, the J end lost 7 bases, and 12 bases lay between the germline ends. In germline, CDR1 is SGHAT, CDR2 FQNNGV. The CDR3 nucleotides read TGTGCCAGCAGCTTGGCGGGTGGAGTTGAAGCTTTCTTT. This sequence encodes CASSLAGGVEAFF.

This clone was detected only a few times. V is TRBV30 and J is TRBJ2-7, with 8 bases identical to TRBD1. From germline, CDR1 is GTSNPN and CDR2 SVGIG (reference sequence). With 1 base clipped from V and 5 bases from J, the junction kept 7 bases outside the gene matches. The CDR3 runs to 14 residues. CDR3 region: CAWSATGVVHEQYF. The CDR3 DNA reads TGTGCCTGGAGTGCGACAGGGGTTGTACACGAGCAGTACTTC.

Here the CDR3 DNA reads TGTGCCAGCAGCCTTGGGACAGGAGTTATGAACACTGAAGCTTTCTTT. Translating gives CASSLGTGVMNTEAFF. The V call is TRBV7-8, the J call TRBJ1-1; 8 bases are a match to TRBD1. The CDR3 loop spans 16 amino acids. The junction had 8 bases not matched to a gene; V was cut back by 5 bases and J by 0 bases. The V gene's germline CDR1 is SGHVS and CDR2 FQNEAQ.

This clone has more than one count but fewer than ten. This chain joins TRBV19 and TRBJ2-1; TRBD1 aligns across 10 bases. Per the germline V gene, CDR1 is LNHDA and CDR2 is SQIVND (reference sequence). Trimming cost V 6 bases and J 4 bases; bases outside gene matches: 6. The CDR3 has 15 residues. Written as DNA, the CDR3 is TGTGCCAGTAGGTCCGACAGGGGGCGTTACAATGAGCAGTTCTTC. Residues: CASRSDRGRYNEQFF. The full variable domain, with the rest looked up from reference TRBV19 and TRBJ2-1, is DGGITQSPKYLFRKEGQNVTLSCEQNLNHDAMYWYRQDPGQGLRLIYYSQIVNDFQKGDIAEGYSVSREKKESFPLTVTSAQKNPTAFYLCASRSDRGRYNEQFFGPGTRLTVL.

The sample holds a few counts of this clone. This rearrangement joins TRBV4-2 to TRBJ1-6, with a weak D call TRBD1 (5 bases). This CDR3 region has 15 residues. Trimming left V 0 bases short and J 10 bases short, with 13 bases between. The germline gives CDR1 LGHNA, CDR2 YNFKEQ. The CDR3 coding sequence is TGTGCCAGCAGCCAAGATTTGGGGGAGGACTCACCCCTCCACTTT. This sequence encodes CASSQDLGEDSPLHF.

A single count supports this clone. This chain connects TRBV7-9 to TRBJ2-7, with D possibly being TRBD1 (5 bases). Trimming took 5 bases from V and 0 from J, leaving 8 bases between them. The CDR3 sequence is 13 residues long. The germline CDR1 and CDR2 sequences are SEHNR and FQNEAQ (reference sequence). In DNA, the CDR3 is TGTGCCAGCAGCCCAACAGGCTCCTACGAGCAGTACTTC. Protein product: CASSPTGSYEQYF. The full variable domain, with the rest looked up from reference TRBV7-9 and TRBJ2-7, is DTGVSQNPRHKITKRGQNVTFRCDPISEHNRLYWYRQTLGQGPEFLTYFQNEAQLEKSRLLSDRFSAERPKGSFSTLEIQRTEQGDSAMYLCASSPTGSYEQYFGPGTRLTVT.

This clone showed up just a few times. V usage is TRBV4-1 and J usage is TRBJ2-3; 9 bases agree with TRBD1. Looked up from germline, CDR1 is MGHRA and CDR2 is YSYEKL. The length of the CDR3 is 14 residues. The V and J ends lost 1 base and 8 bases, in that order; junction bases with no gene match: 4. The CDR3 reads CASSQGTGAGTQYF. The CDR3 DNA follows: TGCGCCAGCAGCCAAGGGACAGGGGCAGGTACGCAGTATTTT.

This chain joins TRBV4-1 and TRBJ2-3; TRBD1 matches at 9 bases. V gave up 3 bases and J gave up 10 bases; unmatched junction bases: 5. Germline values: CDR1 MGHRA, CDR2 YSYEKL. The CDR3 has 13 residues. Here the CDR3 reads CASSHDTGGSQYF. The CDR3 DNA sequence: TGCGCCAGCAGCCATGATACAGGGGGCTCGCAGTATTTT.

The genes are TRBV30 and TRBJ2-3, with 8 bases that match TRBD1. CDR3 size: 16 residues. V trimming: 4 bases; J trimming: 1 base; junction bases outside the gene matches: 10. Germline-derived CDR1 and CDR2 are GTSNPN and SVGIG (reference sequence). The CDR3 loop reads CAWTTSLGQGTDTQYF. The CDR3 bases are TGTGCCTGGACCACATCCCTGGGACAGGGCACAGATACGCAGTATTTT.

CDR3 amino acids: CSGEGGEHTEAFF. Written as DNA, the CDR3 is TGCAGCGGGGAGGGGGGGGAACACACTGAAGCTTTCTTT. The gene calls are TRBV29-1 and TRBJ1-1; a weak D match, TRBD1 (6 bases). Trimming stripped 7 bases from V and 3 bases from J, with 15 bases between. The CDR3 has 13 amino acids. The germline V gene encodes CDR1 SQVTM and CDR2 ANQGSEA.